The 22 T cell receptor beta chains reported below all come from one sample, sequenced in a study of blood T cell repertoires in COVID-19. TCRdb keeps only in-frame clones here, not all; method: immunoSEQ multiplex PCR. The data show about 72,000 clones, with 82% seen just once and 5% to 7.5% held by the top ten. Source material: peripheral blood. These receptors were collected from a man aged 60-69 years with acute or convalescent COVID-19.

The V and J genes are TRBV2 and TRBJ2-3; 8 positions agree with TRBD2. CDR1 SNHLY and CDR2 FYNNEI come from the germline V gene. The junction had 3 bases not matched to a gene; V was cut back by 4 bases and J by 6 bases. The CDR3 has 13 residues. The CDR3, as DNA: TGTGCCAGCAGTGGCCGGGGGGGGGATACGCAGTATTTT. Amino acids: CASSGRGGDTQYF.

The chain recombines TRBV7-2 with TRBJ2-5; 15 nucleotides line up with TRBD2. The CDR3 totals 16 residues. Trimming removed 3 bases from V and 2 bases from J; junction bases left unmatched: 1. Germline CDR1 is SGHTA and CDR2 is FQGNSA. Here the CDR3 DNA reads TGTGCCAGCAGCTTCGGACTAGCGGGGGGGCAAGAGACCCAGTACTTC. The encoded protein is CASSFGLAGGQETQYF.

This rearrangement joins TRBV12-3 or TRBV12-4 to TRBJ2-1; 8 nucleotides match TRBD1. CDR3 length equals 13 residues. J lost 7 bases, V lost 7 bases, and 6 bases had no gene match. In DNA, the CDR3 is TGTGCCAGCAACCAAAGGACAGGGAATGAGCAGTTCTTC. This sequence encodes CASNQRTGNEQFF.

The CDR3 DNA reads TGTGCCAGCAGCTTGTTTTCAGGACAAAACTATGGCTACACCTTC. This sequence encodes CASSLFSGQNYGYTF. The chain links TRBV5-4 to TRBJ1-2; D perhaps matches TRBD1 (5 bases). Germline V gives CDR1 SGHNT, CDR2 YYREEE (reference sequence). V was cut by 1 base and J by 2 bases, with 12 bases left in between. The CDR3 loop spans 15 amino acids.

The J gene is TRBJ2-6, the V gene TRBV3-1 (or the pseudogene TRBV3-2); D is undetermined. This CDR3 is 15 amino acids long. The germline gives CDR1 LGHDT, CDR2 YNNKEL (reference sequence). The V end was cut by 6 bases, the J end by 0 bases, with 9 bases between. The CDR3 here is CASSGAGSGANVLTF. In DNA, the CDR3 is TGTGCCAGCAGTGGAGCTGGCTCTGGGGCCAACGTCCTGACTTTC.

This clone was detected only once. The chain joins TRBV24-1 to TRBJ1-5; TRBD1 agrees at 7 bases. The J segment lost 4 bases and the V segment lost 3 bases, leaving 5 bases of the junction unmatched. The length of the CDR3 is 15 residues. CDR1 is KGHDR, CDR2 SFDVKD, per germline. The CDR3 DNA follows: TGTGCCACCAGTGATCCCGGACAGGCGAATCAGCCCCAGCATTTT. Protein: CATSDPGQANQPQHF.

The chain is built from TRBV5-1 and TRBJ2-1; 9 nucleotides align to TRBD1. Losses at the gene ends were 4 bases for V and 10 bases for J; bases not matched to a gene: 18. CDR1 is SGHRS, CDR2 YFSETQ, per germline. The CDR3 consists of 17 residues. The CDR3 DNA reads TGCGCCAGCAGCCGAGAAGGGGGACAGGGAATTATAGGGGAGCAGTTCTTC. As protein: CASSREGGQGIIGEQFF.

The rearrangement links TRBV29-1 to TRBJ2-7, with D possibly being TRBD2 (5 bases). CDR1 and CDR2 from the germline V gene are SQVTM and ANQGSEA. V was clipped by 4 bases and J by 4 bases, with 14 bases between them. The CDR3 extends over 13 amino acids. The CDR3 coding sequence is TGCAGCGTTGCTGACGGAGCGGCTTACGAGCAGTACTTC. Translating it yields CSVADGAAYEQYF.

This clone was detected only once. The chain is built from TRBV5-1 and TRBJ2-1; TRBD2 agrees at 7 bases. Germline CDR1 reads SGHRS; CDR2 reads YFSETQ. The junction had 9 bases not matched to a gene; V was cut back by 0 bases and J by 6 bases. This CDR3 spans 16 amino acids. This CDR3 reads CASSLGPAGLVNEQFF. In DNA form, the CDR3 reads TGCGCCAGCAGCTTGGGTCCAGCGGGGCTTGTCAATGAGCAGTTCTTC.

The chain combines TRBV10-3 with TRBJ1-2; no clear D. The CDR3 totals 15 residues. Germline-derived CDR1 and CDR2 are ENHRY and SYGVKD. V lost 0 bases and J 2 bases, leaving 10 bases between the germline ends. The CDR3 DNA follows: TGTGCCATCAGTGAGTCGACTATACAGAACTATGGCTACACCTTC. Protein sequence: CAISESTIQNYGYTF.

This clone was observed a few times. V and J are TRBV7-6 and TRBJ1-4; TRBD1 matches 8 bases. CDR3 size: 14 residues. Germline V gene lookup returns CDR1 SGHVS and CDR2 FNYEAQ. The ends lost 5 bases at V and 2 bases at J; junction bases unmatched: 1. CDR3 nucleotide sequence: TGTGCCAGCAGCCGACAGGGGACTAATGAAAAACTGTTTTTT. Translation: CASSRQGTNEKLFF.

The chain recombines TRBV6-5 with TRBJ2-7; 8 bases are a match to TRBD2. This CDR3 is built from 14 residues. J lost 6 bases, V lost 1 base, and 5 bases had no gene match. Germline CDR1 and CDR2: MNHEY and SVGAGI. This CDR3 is CASSYWRGDSEQYF. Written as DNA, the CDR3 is TGTGCCAGCAGTTACTGGCGGGGGGATAGCGAGCAGTACTTC.

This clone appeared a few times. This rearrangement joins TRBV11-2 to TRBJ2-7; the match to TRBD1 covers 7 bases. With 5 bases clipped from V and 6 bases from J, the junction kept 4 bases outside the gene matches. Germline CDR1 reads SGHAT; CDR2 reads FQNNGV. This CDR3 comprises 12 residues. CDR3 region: CASSLTGVEQYV. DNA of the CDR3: TGTGCCAGCAGCCTTACAGGGGTCGAGCAGTACGTC.

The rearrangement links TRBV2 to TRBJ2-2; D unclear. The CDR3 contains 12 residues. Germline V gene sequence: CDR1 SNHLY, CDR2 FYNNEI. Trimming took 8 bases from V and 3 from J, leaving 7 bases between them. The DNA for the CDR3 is TGTGCCAGCGGAGAATACACCGGGGAGCTGTTTTTT. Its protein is CASGEYTGELFF.

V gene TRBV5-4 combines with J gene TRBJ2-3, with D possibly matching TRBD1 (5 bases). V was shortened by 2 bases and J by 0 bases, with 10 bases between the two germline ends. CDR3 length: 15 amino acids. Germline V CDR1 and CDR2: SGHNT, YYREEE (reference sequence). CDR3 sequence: CASSFEQGSTDTQYF. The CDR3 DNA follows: TGTGCCAGCAGCTTTGAGCAGGGTAGCACAGATACGCAGTATTTT.

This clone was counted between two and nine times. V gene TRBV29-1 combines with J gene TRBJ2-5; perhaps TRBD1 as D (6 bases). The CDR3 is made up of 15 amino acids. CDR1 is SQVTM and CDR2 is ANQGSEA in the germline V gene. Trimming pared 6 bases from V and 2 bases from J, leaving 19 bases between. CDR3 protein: CSVYHREERQETQYF. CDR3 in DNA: TGCAGCGTATATCACAGGGAAGAGAGACAAGAGACCCAGTACTTC.

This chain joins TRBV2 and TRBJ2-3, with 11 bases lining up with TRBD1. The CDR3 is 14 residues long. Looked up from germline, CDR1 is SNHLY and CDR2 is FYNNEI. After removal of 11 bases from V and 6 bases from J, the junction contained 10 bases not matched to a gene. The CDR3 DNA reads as TGTGCCTGCCGGCCCGGGACAGGGGGTGATACGCAGTATTTT. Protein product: CACRPGTGGDTQYF.

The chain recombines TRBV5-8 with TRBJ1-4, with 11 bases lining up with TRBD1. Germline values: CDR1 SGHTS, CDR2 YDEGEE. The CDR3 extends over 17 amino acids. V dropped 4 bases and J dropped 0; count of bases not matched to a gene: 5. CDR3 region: CASSPGQGGATNEKLFF. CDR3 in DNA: TGTGCCAGCAGCCCGGGACAGGGGGGAGCAACTAATGAAAAACTGTTTTTT.

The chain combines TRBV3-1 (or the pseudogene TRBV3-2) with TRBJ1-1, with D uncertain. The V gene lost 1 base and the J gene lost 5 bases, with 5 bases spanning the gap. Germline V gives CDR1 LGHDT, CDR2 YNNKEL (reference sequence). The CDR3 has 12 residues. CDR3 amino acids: CASSQVGTEAFF. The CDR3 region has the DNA TGTGCCAGCAGCCAAGTCGGGACTGAAGCTTTCTTT.

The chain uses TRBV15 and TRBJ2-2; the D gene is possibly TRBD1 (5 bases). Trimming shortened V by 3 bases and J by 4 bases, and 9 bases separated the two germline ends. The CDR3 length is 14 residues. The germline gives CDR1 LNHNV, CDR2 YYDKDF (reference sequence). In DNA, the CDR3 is TGTGCCACCAGCAGCCAGGGTATCACCGGGGAGCTGTTTTTT. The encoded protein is CATSSQGITGELFF.

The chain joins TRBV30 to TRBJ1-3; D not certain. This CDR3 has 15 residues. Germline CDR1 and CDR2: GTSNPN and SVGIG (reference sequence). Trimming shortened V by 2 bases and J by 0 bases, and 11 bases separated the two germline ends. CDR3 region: CAWSRGQRSGNTIYF. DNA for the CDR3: TGTGCCTGGAGTCGAGGCCAGCGCTCTGGAAACACCATATATTTT.

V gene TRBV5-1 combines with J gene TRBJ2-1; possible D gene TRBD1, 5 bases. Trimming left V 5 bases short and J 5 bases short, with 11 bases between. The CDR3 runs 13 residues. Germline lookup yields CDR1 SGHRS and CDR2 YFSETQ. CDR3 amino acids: CASREGADNEQFF. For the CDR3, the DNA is TGCGCCAGCAGGGAAGGGGCTGACAATGAGCAGTTCTTC.